Shown below are 25 T cell receptor beta chains from a single sample sequenced in a study of tumor-infiltrating lymphocytes in primary liver carcinoma (dated by TCRdb to about 2017). Without any cell sorting, total RNA and DNA were co-extracted from approximately 20-30 mg of bulk tissue using the AllPrep DNA/RNA mini kit. Sequencing used an Illumina HiSeq 2500. TCRbeta-specific cDNA was reverse-transcribed from approximately 500 ng total RNA using a constant-region primer and ProtoScript II reverse transcriptase. Construction of the TCRbeta libraries relied on three nested rounds of multiplex PCR, following a slightly modified ARM-PCR procedure. Multiplex TRBV1-TRBV30 forward primers and a Cbeta reverse primer were used in the first two PCR rounds, each of which was run for around 9 cycles. The public reads were run again by TCRdb, first through fastp at Q25 and then through MiXCR, and only productive beta chains were kept. Identical CDR3 proteins give one entry, which carries the most common genes and DNA. For this sample the table gives roughly 25,000 distinct CDR3 sequences, of which roughly four fifths were detected only once. About 32% of the sample is taken by the ten largest.

Specimen: liver tumor tissue from sampling region 5. This specimen's cell subset or site label, interpreted: tumor region T5, tumor centre. These receptor sequences come from a woman in her twenties or thirties with primary liver carcinoma and hepatitis B virus infection.

About this clonotype itself: Compared with germline, one end of the junction differs, possibly owing to a read error. This chain joins TRBV29-1 and TRBJ2-5, with D perhaps being TRBD1 or TRBD2 (5 bases each). Germline-derived CDR1 and CDR2 are SQVTM and ANQGSEA. This CDR3 is built from 16 residues. CDR3 protein: CSVEASRLGVQETHYF. CDR3 coding DNA: TGCAGCGTTGAAGCCTCCCGGTTGGGGGTCCAAGAAACCCATTACTTC.

To note about this clonotype: This likely comes from a read error, as the CDR3 has no conserved phenylalanine or tryptophan at its end. The gene calls are TRBV12-3 or TRBV12-4 and TRBJ2-5, with D possibly TRBD2 on 5 matching bases. The CDR3 contains 15 residues. CDR3 sequence: CASSTYPGSEETQYS. CDR3 nucleotide sequence: TGTGCCAGCAGCACCTACCCGGGGAGCGAGGAGACTCAGTACTCC.

Regarding this clonotype: With a much larger clone just one base away, this may be a read error. This chain joins TRBV7-3 and TRBJ2-1, with 9 bases matching TRBD2. Trimming took 2 bases from V and 8 from J; bases not matched to a gene: 16. This CDR3 comprises 18 residues. CDR1 and CDR2 from the germline V gene are SGHTA and FQGTGA. Here the CDR3 reads CASSLFFGAGGPYYEQFF. CDR3 DNA sequence: TGTGCCAGCAGCTTATTCTTCGGAGCGGGAGGCCCTTACTATGAGCAGTTCTTC.

In regard to this clonotype: At one end, the junction sequence differs from germline, possibly due to a read error. This sequence joins TRBV4-1 and TRBJ2-3, with D possibly matching TRBD2 (5 bases). The CDR3 totals 18 residues. Germline V gives CDR1 MGHRA, CDR2 YSYEKL. CDR3 loop: CASSQLGMVAEDLDTQYF. The CDR3 nucleotides are TGCGCTAGCAGCCAACTAGGCATGGTAGCTGAAGATTTGGATACGCAGTATTTT.

A few counts support this clonotype. Written as DNA, the CDR3 is TGCAGCGTCGCGACAGGAGTAAGTTCTAATGAGCAGTTCTTC. As protein: CSVATGVSSNEQFF. This sequence joins TRBV29-1 and TRBJ2-1; possibly TRBD1 for D (6 bases). The V and J ends lost 6 bases and 7 bases respectively, with 19 bases between them. The CDR3 is 14 amino acids. Germline loops: CDR1 SQVTM, CDR2 ANQGSEA.

About this clonotype itself: The missing conserved phenylalanine or tryptophan at the end of this CDR3 makes a read error likely. The DNA is omitted, as the CDR3 cannot be located on it reliably, and the CDR3 follows TCRdb's listing. This chain links TRBV10-3 with TRBJ2-5. Including both end residues, the CDR3 is 15 amino acids long. Germline V CDR1 and CDR2: ENHRY, SYGVKD. CDR3 in amino acids: CAISESAARQETQYL.

In regard to this clonotype: Without the conserved terminal phenylalanine or tryptophan, this CDR3 likely stems from a read error. The rearrangement links TRBV4-3 to TRBJ2-1; D is undetermined. V was cut by 3 bases and J by 6 bases, with 12 bases left in between. Germline V gene lookup returns CDR1 LGHNA and CDR2 YSLEER. The CDR3 length is 14 residues. This CDR3 reads CASSHIELANEQFL. The CDR3 region has the DNA TGCGCCAGCAGCCACATAGAATTGGCCAATGAGCAGTTCCTC.

The chain recombines TRBV6-1 with TRBJ2-7, with 9 nucleotides matching TRBD1. CDR1 is MNHNS, CDR2 SASEGT, per germline. This CDR3 has 15 amino acids. V shed 3 bases and J 5 bases; nucleotides not matched to a gene: 8. Here the CDR3 reads CASSDAGTGNHEQYF. In DNA form, the CDR3 reads TGTGCCAGCAGTGATGCTGGGACAGGGAACCACGAGCAGTACTTC.

At least ten counts were recorded for this clonotype. The rearrangement joins TRBV5-5 to TRBJ1-4; D uncertain. This CDR3 is built from 19 residues. Per the germline V gene, CDR1 is SGHKS and CDR2 is YYEKEE (reference sequence). The V gene lost 1 base and the J gene lost 0 bases, with 19 bases spanning the gap. The CDR3 sequence is CASSLRLGGRVATNEKLFF. Written as DNA, the CDR3 is TGTGCCAGCAGCTTGAGGTTAGGCGGACGGGTTGCAACTAATGAAAAACTGTTTTTT. The entire variable domain, with the rest obtained from reference TRBV5-5 and TRBJ1-4, is as follows: DAGVTQSPTHLIKTRGQQVTLRCSPISGHKSVSWYQQVLGQGPQFIFQYYEKEERGRGNFPDRFSARQFPNYSSELNVNALLLGDSALYLCASSLRLGGRVATNEKLFFGSGTQLSVL.

This clonotype ranks as large (0.1 to 1%). This sequence joins TRBV4-3 and TRBJ2-1; no definite D call. V was trimmed by 3 bases and J by 6 bases, leaving 12 bases between them. Germline CDR1 reads LGHNA; CDR2 reads YSLEER. The CDR3 is 14 residues long. The DNA of the CDR3 is TGCGCCAGCAGCCACACAGAGTTGGTCAATGAGCAGTTCTTC. Protein sequence: CASSHTELVNEQFF.

The rearrangement links TRBV7-8 to TRBJ2-7; TRBD2 is a possible D gene (5 bases). Trimming took off 4 bases at V and 9 bases at J, with 22 bases between the two ends. Per the germline V gene, CDR1 is SGHVS and CDR2 is FQNEAQ. There are 15 residues in the CDR3. CDR3 coding DNA: TGTGCCAGCAGCTCCCGACTAACGGGATCTACCGTGCAGTACTTC. Translating gives CASSSRLTGSTVQYF.

This clonotype was seen only a few times. Lacking the conserved final phenylalanine or tryptophan, this CDR3 likely reflects a read error. The chain couples TRBV11-2 to TRBJ1-1, with TRBD1 matching 12 bases. The CDR3 consists of 20 residues. Germline assignment: CDR1 SGHAT and CDR2 FQNNGV. After removal of 5 bases from V and 6 bases from J, the junction contained 22 bases not matched to a gene. The CDR3 protein is CASSARDRGRKRWSNAEAFL. For the CDR3, the DNA is TGTGCCAGCAGCGCTCGGGACAGGGGGCGCAAAAGGTGGAGTAACGCTGAAGCTTTCTTA.

The chain combines TRBV6-2 or TRBV6-3 with TRBJ1-5, with a possible D match to TRBD1 (5 bases). Germline-derived CDR1 and CDR2 are MNHEY and SVGEGT. This CDR3 is 17 amino acids long. The germline V and J ends were trimmed by 0 bases and 2 bases, with 14 bases remaining between them. This CDR3 reads CASSYSSGGVGNQPQHF. The DNA for the CDR3 is TGTGCCAGCAGTTACTCGAGTGGGGGGGTAGGCAATCAGCCCCAGCATTTT.

This clonotype is a singleton in its sample. This chain joins TRBV6-2 or TRBV6-3 and TRBJ1-5; D uncertain. TRBJ2-3 matches the DNA end more closely, so the J call is doubtful. Germline V gene lookup returns CDR1 MNHEY and CDR2 SVGEGT. The CDR3 extends over 14 amino acids. Here the CDR3 reads CASGYLDSNHPQYF. CDR3 nucleotide sequence: TGTGCCAGCGGATACCTGGATAGCAATCATCCCCAGTATTTT.

About this clonotype: One junction end does not reproduce the germline sequence, and a read error may be involved. The chain has TRBV6-5 and TRBJ2-7; the match to TRBD2 covers 11 bases. This CDR3 has 17 residues. Germline values: CDR1 MNHEY, CDR2 SVGAGI. CDR3 in amino acids: CVSSFVGTSGSSYEQYF. CDR3 nucleotide sequence: TGTGTCAGCAGCTTCGTCGGCACTAGCGGGAGCTCCTACGAGCAGTACTTC.

V and J are TRBV28 and TRBJ2-1, with 7 bases matching TRBD2. This CDR3 region has 15 residues. Germline V lookup: CDR1 MDHEN, CDR2 SYDVKM. The trim removed 3 bases at V and 6 bases at J, leaving 8 bases unmatched. DNA for the CDR3: TGTGCCAGCAGTTTCGTGGAAGCGGGATGCAATGAGCAGTTCTTC. Its protein product is CASSFVEAGCNEQFF.

About this clonotype itself: A junction end diverges from the germline sequence, so it may reflect a read error. The J gene is TRBJ2-3, the V gene TRBV5-4, with a weak D call TRBD1 (5 bases). The CDR3 runs to 17 residues. Germline CDR1 SGHNT, CDR2 YYREEE (reference sequence). CDR3 residues: CASSVDGHPPPSDTQYF. In DNA, the CDR3 is TGTGCAAGCAGCGTAGACGGACACCCTCCTCCCTCAGATACGCAGTATTTT.

The chain recombines TRBV11-1 with TRBJ2-5; D possibly corresponds to TRBD1 (5 bases). V was pared by 7 bases and J by 7 bases, with 19 bases between. CDR1 is SGHAT and CDR2 is FQDESV in the germline V gene (reference sequence). The CDR3 is 14 residues long. For the CDR3, the DNA is TGTGCCAGCAACTGGGCATGGGGCACAGGGACCCAGTACTTC. Its protein is CASNWAWGTGTQYF.

This clonotype was detected a few times. A much larger clone differs by one base, so this may be a read error. The V call is TRBV29-1, the J call TRBJ2-1; TRBD1 is a possible D gene (5 bases). This CDR3 contains 15 residues. Germline lookup yields CDR1 SQVTM and CDR2 ANQGSEA. For the CDR3, the DNA is TGCCGCGTGGGGCCTCCTTCCAGCTCCTACAATGAGCAGTTCTTC. Translated: CRVGPPSSSYNEQFF.

The chain couples TRBV12-3 or TRBV12-4 to TRBJ2-1; 11 bases fit TRBD2. The CDR3 loop spans 15 amino acids. V shed 5 bases and J 11 bases; nucleotides not matched to a gene: 11. The CDR3: CASSLPGTSGLKQFF. Here the CDR3 DNA reads TGTGCCAGCAGTCTGCCCGGGACTAGCGGACTTAAGCAGTTCTTC.

Note on this clonotype: The CDR3 carries no conserved terminal phenylalanine or tryptophan, so it likely arises from a read error. V is TRBV29-1 and J is TRBJ2-1, with TRBD2 identical over 7 bases. Germline V gives CDR1 SQVTM, CDR2 ANQGSEA. The CDR3 contains 12 residues. CDR3 in amino acids: CSALRDYIEQFL. CDR3 DNA: TGCAGCGCACTAAGGGACTACATTGAGCAGTTCTTA.

Note on this clonotype: The junction and the germline gene differ at one end; a read error may be behind it. The gene calls are TRBV11-2 and TRBJ2-5; D is unresolved. CDR3 length: 12 residues. CDR1 SGHAT and CDR2 FQNNGV come from the germline V gene. The CDR3 bases are TGTACCAGCAGCTTAGGGTTAGAGATGCAGTACTTC. It is translated as CTSSLGLEMQYF. Using reference TRBV11-2 and TRBJ2-5 for the parts outside the CDR3, the full variable domain is EAGVAQSPRYKIIEKRQSVAFWCNPISGHATLYWYQQILGQGPKLLIQFQNNGVVDDSQLPKDRFSAERLKGVDSTLKIQPAKLEDSAVYLCTSSLGLEMQYFGPGTRLLVL.

This clonotype was seen many times. CDR3 region: CSARLAGGLWETQYF. The CDR3 nucleotides are TGCAGTGCTAGACTAGCGGGAGGGCTTTGGGAGACCCAGTACTTC. The chain joins TRBV20-1 to TRBJ2-5; 12 nucleotides align to TRBD2. Trimming removed 2 bases from V and 5 bases from J; junction bases left unmatched: 6. The CDR3 has 15 residues. Germline V gene data show CDR1 as DFQATT and CDR2 as SNEGSKA (reference sequence).

In regard to this clonotype: The CDR3 end shows no conserved phenylalanine or tryptophan, and so a read error is likely. The J gene is TRBJ2-2, the V gene TRBV6-5; 8 bases agree with TRBD1. Germline V gene sequence: CDR1 MNHEY, CDR2 SVGAGI. The CDR3 has 15 amino acids. CDR3 residues: CVSSPRTGFTGELFS. DNA of the CDR3: TGTGTCAGCAGTCCGCGGACAGGGTTTACTGGGGAGCTGTTTTCT.

This clonotype occurred once. The chain joins TRBV4-1 to TRBJ1-6; D is unresolved. CDR1 is MGHRA, CDR2 YSYEKL, per germline. There are 17 residues in the CDR3. Trimming took off 1 base at V and 14 bases at J, with 24 bases between the two ends. Written as DNA, the CDR3 is TGCGCCAGCAGCCAAGGCCCCCCCCGGGAGACCAACTCATCCCTCCACTTT. Its translation is CASSQGPPRETNSSLHF.